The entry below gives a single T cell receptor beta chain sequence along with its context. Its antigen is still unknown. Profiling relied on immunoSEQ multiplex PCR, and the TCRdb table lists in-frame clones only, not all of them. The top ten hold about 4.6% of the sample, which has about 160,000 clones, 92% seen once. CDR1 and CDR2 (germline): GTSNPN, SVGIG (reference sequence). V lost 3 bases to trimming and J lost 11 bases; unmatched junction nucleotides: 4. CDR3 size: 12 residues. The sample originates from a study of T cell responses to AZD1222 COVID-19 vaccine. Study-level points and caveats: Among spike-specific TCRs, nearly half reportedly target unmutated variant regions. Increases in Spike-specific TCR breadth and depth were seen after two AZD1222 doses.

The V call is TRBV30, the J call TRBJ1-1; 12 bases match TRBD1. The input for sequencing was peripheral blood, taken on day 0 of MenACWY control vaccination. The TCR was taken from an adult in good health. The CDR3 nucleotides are TGTGCCTGGAGGGGACAGGGGGCGGTGGCTTTCTTT. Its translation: CAWRGQGAVAFF.